One T cell receptor (beta chain) is described in this entry. The antigen is undetermined. The sample originates from a study of yellow fever vaccine responses in identical twins. Overall study results and limits: Twins' vaccine T cell response reportedly gave the appearance of partial convergence and partial personalization.

TCRdb re-called the RT-PCR reads with MiXCR, one entry per CDR3 protein. The table shows about 14,000 distinct CDR3 sequences, with about four fifths occurring only once. This CDR3 spans 12 amino acids. The germline gives CDR1 SNHLY, CDR2 FYNNEI. The V end lost 2 bases, the J end lost 5 bases, and 6 bases lay between the germline ends. The material was T cells from blood (PBMCs), unsorted or a sorted subset (not recorded which), obtained before or after yellow fever vaccination (not recorded which). The source of this sequence is a woman aged 18-29 years who received the yellow fever vaccine. This chain connects TRBV2 to TRBJ1-2; D is undetermined. CDR3 sequence: CASSESGYGYTF. CDR3 coding DNA: TGTGCCAGCAGTGAATCGGGGTATGGCTACACCTTC.